Listed here are 32 T cell receptor beta chains from one sample, sequenced in a study of human T cells and chemical hapten exposure. Treatment reported: therapeutic diphenylcyclopropenone sensitization with weekly scalp DPC. Attachment of unique molecular identifiers to individual cDNA molecules was performed in the library. TCRdb fed the reads into MiXCR, producing one record per CDR3 protein. The data hold approximately 5,000 distinct CDR3 sequences, with around half observed a single time. This specimen consisted of whole blood, obtained before DPC sensitization or 2, 6, or about 24 weeks after (not recorded which). These receptors were obtained from an adult with alopecia areata. Some clones in this sample may be carry-over from other donors' samples. This table probably holds off-target reads from a library built for another chain.

This rearrangement joins TRBV5-1 to TRBJ2-5; 11 bases map to TRBD2. This CDR3 comprises 15 residues. With 5 bases clipped from V and 4 bases from J, the junction kept 7 bases outside the gene matches. Germline V CDR1 and CDR2: SGHRS, YFSETQ. This chain's CDR3 is CASRKLGTSGETQYF. The CDR3 nucleotides read TGCGCCAGCAGAAAACTCGGGACTAGCGGAGAGACCCAGTACTTC.

This clonotype was recorded a few times. V is TRBV11-1 and J is TRBJ2-6; TRBD2 matches 7 bases. Germline loops: CDR1 SGHAT, CDR2 FQDESV (reference sequence). This CDR3 is 15 amino acids long. Trimming removed 5 bases from V and 0 bases from J; junction bases left unmatched: 1. This chain's CDR3 is CASSPGGSGANVLTF. As DNA, the CDR3 is TGTGCCAGCAGCCCGGGGGGCTCTGGGGCCAACGTCCTGACTTTC. The full variable domain, in which reference TRBV11-1 and TRBJ2-6 provide the parts outside the CDR3, is EAEVAQSPRYKITEKSQAVAFWCDPISGHATLYWYRQILGQGPELLVQFQDESVVDDSQLPKDRFSAERLKGVDSTLKIQPAELGDSAMYLCASSPGGSGANVLTFGAGSRLTVL.

Concerning this clonotype: It is unclear where the CDR3 begins or ends on the DNA, so no DNA is shown, and the CDR3 is as TCRdb lists it. The chain has TRBV7-5 and TRBJ2-7; no check of the table's D call, TRBD2, against the DNA was made. TRBV7-5 is a pseudogene locus. The CDR3 extends over 20 residues, inclusive of both ends. The CDR3 loop is CISVPEALPGLAYSSYEQYF.

The chain is built from TRBV25-1 and TRBJ2-7, with 13 bases that match TRBD2. Losses at the gene ends were 6 bases for V and 3 bases for J; bases not matched to a gene: 11. The length of the CDR3 is 17 residues. CDR1 is MGHDK and CDR2 is SYGVNS in the germline V gene. CDR3 protein: CASRGTSGKTRIYEQYF. CDR3 bases: TGTGCCAGCAGGGGGACTAGCGGGAAGACCAGGATCTACGAGCAGTACTTC.

The chain joins TRBV14 to TRBJ2-1; TRBD1 matches at 8 bases. The CDR3 spans 17 residues. Germline loops: CDR1 SGHDN, CDR2 FVKESK. The J segment lost 4 bases and the V segment lost 5 bases, leaving 13 bases of the junction unmatched. The chain's CDR3 is CASSARSTGVSYNEQFF. The CDR3 coding sequence is TGTGCCAGCAGCGCCCGCTCGACAGGGGTCTCTTACAATGAGCAGTTCTTC.

This chain joins TRBV3-1 and TRBJ2-4; TRBD1 agrees at 9 bases. The CDR3 extends over 14 amino acids. Germline CDR1 LGHDT, CDR2 YNNKEL (reference sequence). After removal of 4 bases from V and 6 bases from J, the junction contained 4 bases not matched to a gene. The CDR3 reads CASSRGQGINIQYF. DNA for the CDR3: TGTGCCAGCAGCCGGGGACAGGGAATAAACATTCAGTACTTC.

The chain has TRBV29-1 and TRBJ2-5; D not resolved. V was pared by 4 bases and J by 1 base, with 10 bases between. The CDR3 length is 13 residues. Germline V lookup: CDR1 SQVTM, CDR2 ANQGSEA. The CDR3 DNA sequence: TGCAGCGTTGGAATTGCGTCCCAAGAGACCCAGTACTTC. It is translated as CSVGIASQETQYF.

The rearrangement links TRBV28 to TRBJ2-5; TRBD1 aligns across 7 bases. V dropped 5 bases and J dropped 1; count of bases not matched to a gene: 7. This CDR3 region has 15 residues. Germline loops: CDR1 MDHEN, CDR2 SYDVKM. The CDR3: CASSLPGQLQETQYF. Here the CDR3 DNA reads TGTGCCAGCAGTCTCCCGGGACAGCTCCAAGAGACCCAGTACTTC.

In this sample, this clonotype turned up a few times. V is TRBV5-1 and J is TRBJ2-5; 9 nucleotides agree with TRBD1. In germline, CDR1 is SGHRS, CDR2 YFSETQ. The CDR3 has 14 residues. With 5 bases clipped from V and 4 bases from J, the junction kept 6 bases outside the gene matches. The CDR3 DNA is TGCGCCAGCAGTTTTACAGGGGGCTTAGAGACCCAGTACTTC. Residues: CASSFTGGLETQYF.

The genes are TRBV28 and TRBJ2-7; D possibly corresponds to TRBD1 (6 bases). Germline loops: CDR1 MDHEN, CDR2 SYDVKM. CDR3 length: 14 amino acids. Deletions cut 7 bases from V and 3 bases from J, with 16 bases between. The CDR3 DNA reads TGTGCCAGCAACCCCCCCGGGACAATCTACGAGCAGTACTTC. This encodes CASNPPGTIYEQYF. The variable domain in full, completed from reference TRBV28 and TRBJ2-7, reads DVKVTQSSRYLVKRTGEKVFLECVQDMDHENMFWYRQDPGLGLRLIYFSYDVKMKEKGDIPEGYSVSREKKERFSLILESASTNQTSMYLCASNPPGTIYEQYFGPGTRLTVT.

The sample holds a few counts of this clonotype. V and J are TRBV18 and TRBJ2-3; 14 bases match TRBD2. The CDR3 spans 16 residues. Germline CDR1 is KGHSH and CDR2 is LQKENI. V gave up 3 bases and J gave up 4 bases; unmatched junction bases: 3. The DNA for the CDR3 is TGTGCCAGCTCACCCCCGGGACTAGCGGGAGCAGATACGCAGTATTTT. The encoded protein is CASSPPGLAGADTQYF.

V usage is TRBV29-1 and J usage is TRBJ2-2; unclear D gene. V dropped 0 bases and J dropped 5 bases, with 10 bases sitting between them. CDR1 and CDR2 (germline): SQVTM, ANQGSEA. This CDR3 comprises 14 residues. The CDR3 sequence: CSVEDEPRTGELFF. CDR3 bases: TGCAGCGTTGAAGATGAACCCAGGACCGGGGAGCTGTTTTTT.

This clonotype turned up a few times. The genes are TRBV20-1 and TRBJ2-1; D unclear. The germline V gene encodes CDR1 DFQATT and CDR2 SNEGSKA (reference sequence). The CDR3 has 14 residues. V dropped 6 bases and J dropped 9 bases, with 21 bases sitting between them. The CDR3 DNA reads TGCAGTGCCCAACGGGCACAGACCCAAATTGAGCAGTTCTTC. This codes for CSAQRAQTQIEQFF.

DNA of the CDR3: TGTGCCAGCAGCCAAGAAAGGAAGCGACGGACGCAGTATTTT. This encodes CASSQERKRRTQYF. The chain carries TRBV3-1 and TRBJ2-3; D is ambiguous. The V gene lost 0 bases and the J gene lost 9 bases, with 13 bases spanning the gap. CDR3 length equals 14 residues. The V gene's germline CDR1 is LGHDT and CDR2 YNNKEL (reference sequence).

The V call is TRBV29-1, the J call TRBJ2-1, with D possibly being TRBD2 (5 bases). CDR1 and CDR2 (germline): SQVTM, ANQGSEA. Trimming took 3 bases from V and 3 from J, leaving 12 bases between them. This CDR3 has 14 residues. The CDR3 DNA sequence: TGCAGCGTTGATTACAGCGGACTCTACAATGAGCAGTTCTTC. It specifies CSVDYSGLYNEQFF.

This clonotype showed up just a few times. V usage is TRBV2 and J usage is TRBJ1-2; D is ambiguous. Germline V gene lookup returns CDR1 SNHLY and CDR2 FYNNEI. Between the trimmed V and J ends, which lost 7 bases and 2 bases, there was a span of 11 bases. The CDR3 loop spans 13 amino acids. Here the CDR3 reads CASNLNLNYGYTF. CDR3 nucleotide sequence: TGTGCCAGCAATCTAAACCTCAACTATGGCTACACCTTC.

This clonotype showed up just a few times. J is TRBJ2-1 and V is TRBV11-2, with 12 bases identical to TRBD2. CDR1 and CDR2 (germline): SGHAT, FQNNGV. The ends lost 1 base at V and 7 bases at J; junction bases unmatched: 5. This CDR3 contains 16 residues. CDR3 residues: CASSLVMTSGRNEQFF. CDR3 sequence (DNA): TGTGCCAGCAGCTTAGTGATGACTAGCGGGAGAAATGAGCAGTTCTTC.

The chain is built from TRBV5-4 and TRBJ2-1; the match to TRBD2 covers 10 bases. Germline CDR1 is SGHNT and CDR2 is YYREEE (reference sequence). With 7 bases clipped from V and 9 bases from J, the junction kept 10 bases outside the gene matches. This CDR3 is built from 14 residues. Here the CDR3 DNA reads TGTGCCAGCGGGGGCGGGACTAGCGAGAGTGAGCAGTTCTTC. Protein sequence: CASGGGTSESEQFF.

The J gene is TRBJ2-6, the V gene TRBV9, with D perhaps TRBD2 (5 bases). V lost 3 bases and J lost 10, with 14 bases in between. The CDR3 contains 14 residues. The germline CDR1 and CDR2 sequences are SGDLS and YYNGEE. CDR3 residues: CASSGGGALNVLTF. The CDR3 DNA reads as TGTGCCAGCAGCGGTGGAGGAGCTCTAAACGTCCTGACTTTC.

The V gene is TRBV7-2, the J gene TRBJ1-4; possibly TRBD1 for D (5 bases). With 6 bases removed from V and 2 bases from J, the gap between germline ends came to 10 bases. In germline, CDR1 is SGHTA, CDR2 FQGNSA. The CDR3 is 14 residues long. The DNA for the CDR3 is TGTGCCAGCAGACAGGATCGCACTAATGAAAAACTGTTTTTT. Translated: CASRQDRTNEKLFF.

As DNA, the CDR3 is TGCGCCAGCAGCCAGGGGACTCCAGAGACCCAGTACTTC. Encoded protein: CASSQGTPETQYF. J is TRBJ2-5 and V is TRBV4-3, with D perhaps TRBD2 (6 bases). The CDR3 is 13 amino acids. Between the trimmed V and J ends, which lost 3 bases and 4 bases, there was a span of 9 bases. Germline CDR1 and CDR2: LGHNA and YSLEER.

The rearrangement links TRBV28 to TRBJ2-3; 7 bases fit TRBD2. CDR3 length: 15 residues. V gave up 5 bases and J gave up 0 bases; unmatched junction bases: 5. Germline V gene data show CDR1 as MDHEN and CDR2 as SYDVKM. The CDR3 nucleotides are TGTGCCAGCAGTCCAGTAGCGGGTAGCACAGATACGCAGTATTTT. Its translation is CASSPVAGSTDTQYF. Full variable domain (remainder filled in from reference TRBV28 and TRBJ2-3): DVKVTQSSRYLVKRTGEKVFLECVQDMDHENMFWYRQDPGLGLRLIYFSYDVKMKEKGDIPEGYSVSREKKERFSLILESASTNQTSMYLCASSPVAGSTDTQYFGPGTRLTVL.

The chain recombines TRBV14 with TRBJ2-1, with no clear D. Germline assignment: CDR1 SGHDN and CDR2 FVKESK. The CDR3 is 12 amino acids. Trimming took off 4 bases at V and 5 bases at J, with 6 bases between the two ends. The CDR3 nucleotides read TGTGCCAGCAGCCGATTCAACAATGAGCAGTTCTTC. It translates to CASSRFNNEQFF.

This clonotype has a handful of counts. The chain has TRBV18 and TRBJ2-1, with 8 bases matching TRBD1. This CDR3 region has 15 residues. Germline V gives CDR1 KGHSH, CDR2 LQKENI. The V and J ends lost 4 bases and 5 bases, in that order; junction bases with no gene match: 7. CDR3 nucleotides: TGTGCCAGCTCACTCAGGGGGCGCCTAAACAATGAGCAGTTCTTC. Its protein product is CASSLRGRLNNEQFF.

This clonotype was counted a few times. This rearrangement joins TRBV28 to TRBJ2-5, with D unresolved. The CDR3 has 13 residues. Germline CDR1 and CDR2: MDHEN and SYDVKM. V was cut by 6 bases and J by 4 bases, with 12 bases left in between. CDR3 region: CASRPYQRETQYF. The DNA of the CDR3 is TGTGCCAGCAGACCTTACCAGCGAGAGACCCAGTACTTC.

The gene calls are TRBV2 and TRBJ2-3; D is undetermined. The V end lost 0 bases, the J end lost 1 base, and 8 bases lay between the germline ends. Per germline, CDR1 SNHLY and CDR2 FYNNEI. There are 15 residues in the CDR3. The CDR3: CASSEAGIRTDTQYF. The CDR3 bases are TGTGCCAGCAGTGAAGCGGGGATTCGCACAGATACGCAGTATTTT.

This sequence joins TRBV11-2 and TRBJ2-7; the match to TRBD2 covers 10 bases. Germline CDR1 and CDR2: SGHAT and FQNNGV. This CDR3 is built from 13 residues. The junction had 2 bases not matched to a gene; V was cut back by 6 bases and J by 3 bases. The DNA of the CDR3 is TGTGCCAGCAGTCCTAGCGGGAGCTACGAGCAGTACTTC. Encoded protein: CASSPSGSYEQYF.

There are a few counts of this clonotype. The gene calls are TRBV10-3 and TRBJ2-1; 7 positions agree with TRBD2. Germline lookup yields CDR1 ENHRY and CDR2 SYGVKD. The CDR3 spans 13 residues. Unmatched junction bases numbered 8, after V lost 8 bases and J lost 7 bases. Here the CDR3 reads CAIGSAGNNEQFF. CDR3 bases: TGTGCCATCGGATCAGCGGGGAATAATGAGCAGTTCTTC.

V usage is TRBV6-5 and J usage is TRBJ2-7; no reliable D call. There are 12 residues in the CDR3. Germline CDR1 MNHEY, CDR2 SVGAGI. The V and J ends lost 6 bases and 6 bases respectively, with 12 bases between them. The CDR3 spells CASRRLDGEQYF. In DNA form, the CDR3 reads TGTGCCAGCAGGCGGCTGGACGGCGAGCAGTACTTC.

V usage is TRBV19 and J usage is TRBJ2-4; 10 bases are a match to TRBD2. Germline V gene sequence: CDR1 LNHDA, CDR2 SQIVND (reference sequence). The CDR3 totals 18 residues. V dropped 3 bases and J dropped 1; count of bases not matched to a gene: 9. The CDR3 DNA reads TGTGCCAGTAGTATGGCGCTAGCGGGAGATCTCGCCAAAAACATTCAGTACTTC. Translation gives CASSMALAGDLAKNIQYF.

The CDR3 sequence: CASSVEGRWEQYF. In nucleotides, the CDR3 is TGTGCCAGCAGCGTAGAGGGGCGTTGGGAGCAGTACTTC. The chain recombines TRBV9 with TRBJ2-7, with a weak D call TRBD1 (5 bases). Germline V gene lookup returns CDR1 SGDLS and CDR2 YYNGEE. The CDR3 is 13 residues long. Trimming left V 0 bases short and J 7 bases short, with 11 bases between. The whole variable domain, filled in from reference TRBV9 and TRBJ2-7, reads DSGVTQTPKHLITATGQRVTLRCSPRSGDLSVYWYQQSLDQGLQFLIQYYNGEERAKGNILERFSAQQFPDLHSELNLSSLELGDSALYFCASSVEGRWEQYFGPGTRLTVT.

This clonotype has just one count. The chain uses TRBV11-2 and TRBJ2-7, with 8 nucleotides matching TRBD2. Germline V gene data show CDR1 as SGHAT and CDR2 as FQNNGV. The CDR3 sequence is 13 residues long. J was trimmed by 5 bases and V by 10 bases; bases with no gene match: 10. This chain's CDR3 is CAIGTRGPDEQYF. The CDR3 DNA reads TGTGCCATCGGGACTAGAGGCCCAGACGAGCAGTACTTC.